Below are 29 T cell receptor beta chains sequenced from a single sample in a study of OX40 agonist ivuxolimab in advanced cancers. Method: immunoSEQ multiplex PCR; TCRdb's copy keeps in-frame clones and lacks some. The data contain tens of thousands of clones, approximately 86% of them seen just once; the ten biggest clones take up about 28%. The sequencing here drew on CD4+ or CD8+ T cells sorted from blood, taken in a trial of the OX40 agonist ivuxolimab. These receptors originate from an adult with an advanced solid tumor such as melanoma, head and neck, liver or kidney cancer.

This chain links TRBV6-5 with TRBJ1-2, with D unresolved. The ends were cut back, 2 bases at V and 4 bases at J, with 11 bases in the middle. The CDR3 spans 14 residues. Per the germline V gene, CDR1 is MNHEY and CDR2 is SVGAGI. This CDR3 reads CASSYGLGFYGYTF. As DNA, the CDR3 is TGTGCCAGCAGTTACGGGTTGGGTTTCTATGGCTACACCTTC.

The DNA for the CDR3 is TGTGCCAGCAGCTTAGTTGGGACAGGGGAGGCCTACGAGCAGTACTTC. It specifies CASSLVGTGEAYEQYF. The chain joins TRBV7-6 to TRBJ2-7, with 10 bases that match TRBD1. This CDR3 has 16 residues. V lost 1 base and J lost 2; bases outside the gene matches: 5. Per the germline V gene, CDR1 is SGHVS and CDR2 is FNYEAQ.

Only one count was recorded for this clone. CDR3 sequence: CASSYYDGEQYF. In DNA form, the CDR3 reads TGTGCCAGCAGTTACTACGACGGGGAGCAGTACTTC. The J gene is TRBJ2-7, the V gene TRBV6-5; D unresolved. The germline V gene encodes CDR1 MNHEY and CDR2 SVGAGI. Between the trimmed V and J ends, which lost 1 base and 7 bases, there was a span of 8 bases. The CDR3 has 12 amino acids.

This chain links TRBV6-5 with TRBJ1-4; no definite D call. The V gene's germline CDR1 is MNHEY and CDR2 SVGAGI. The V end was cut by 2 bases, the J end by 0 bases, with 7 bases between. The CDR3 contains 15 residues. The CDR3 loop is CASSYLTATNEKLFF. The CDR3 nucleotides read TGTGCCAGCAGTTACCTAACAGCAACTAATGAAAAACTGTTTTTT.

The gene calls are TRBV27 and TRBJ2-2; D uncertain. This CDR3 region has 14 residues. V lost 6 bases, J lost 1 base, and 9 bases lay in between. Germline loops: CDR1 MNHEY, CDR2 SMNVEV (reference sequence). CDR3 residues: CASSKFLNTGELFF. As DNA, the CDR3 is TGTGCCAGCAGCAAGTTCTTGAACACCGGGGAGCTGTTTTTT.

This clone has just a few counts. V usage is TRBV2 and J usage is TRBJ1-1; D gene ambiguous. Germline CDR1 is SNHLY and CDR2 is FYNNEI. Trimming shortened V by 6 bases and J by 7 bases, and 9 bases separated the two germline ends. CDR3 length: 11 residues. The CDR3 spells CASSDGFEAFF. The CDR3 DNA is TGTGCCAGCAGCGACGGTTTTGAAGCTTTCTTT.

By sample fraction, this clone is medium-sized (0.01 to 0.1%). V gene TRBV5-5 combines with J gene TRBJ1-2; D is perhaps TRBD1 (6 bases). This CDR3 comprises 15 residues. Germline-derived CDR1 and CDR2 are SGHKS and YYEKEE (reference sequence). V was trimmed by 3 bases and J by 8 bases, leaving 20 bases between them. The CDR3 here is CASSSTDGGGLGYTF. The CDR3 coding sequence is TGTGCCAGCAGCTCGACAGACGGCGGGGGGCTCGGCTACACCTTC.

V usage is TRBV27 and J usage is TRBJ2-2, with D unclear. Germline V gene data show CDR1 as MNHEY and CDR2 as SMNVEV (reference sequence). Trimming removed 3 bases at V and 3 bases at J, with 11 bases between. CDR3 length: 15 amino acids. The CDR3, as DNA: TGTGCCAGCAGTTTGAGTGGGTTGCACACCGGGGAGCTGTTTTTT. It yields the protein CASSLSGLHTGELFF.

Written as DNA, the CDR3 is TGTGCCAGCAGTGTTACAGGACGGCTGTATGGCTACACCTTC. Protein product: CASSVTGRLYGYTF. The chain links TRBV2 to TRBJ1-2; D is possibly TRBD1 (5 bases). Germline V gene sequence: CDR1 SNHLY, CDR2 FYNNEI. Deletions cut 4 bases from V and 5 bases from J, with 14 bases between. The CDR3 length is 14 residues.

This chain joins TRBV6-1 and TRBJ1-3, with D perhaps TRBD1 (5 bases). V shed 3 bases and J shed 2 bases, with 8 bases lying between them. CDR1 MNHNS and CDR2 SASEGT come from the germline V gene. CDR3 size: 14 residues. CDR3 amino acids: CASSEAGTGNTIYF. DNA of the CDR3: TGTGCCAGCAGTGAGGCAGGGACTGGAAACACCATATATTTT.

This chain uses TRBV30 with TRBJ2-6; 8 bases match TRBD1. Germline V CDR1 and CDR2: GTSNPN, SVGIG (reference sequence). This CDR3 spans 14 amino acids. J lost 4 bases, V lost 4 bases, and 3 bases had no gene match. Here the CDR3 reads CAWTTGVGANVLTF. CDR3 nucleotides: TGTGCCTGGACGACAGGGGTGGGGGCCAACGTCCTGACTTTC.

The chain is built from TRBV11-2 and TRBJ1-6; D perhaps matches TRBD1 (5 bases). Germline-derived CDR1 and CDR2 are SGHAT and FQNNGV. This CDR3 has 17 amino acids. The V and J ends lost 1 base and 10 bases respectively, with 20 bases between them. The CDR3 is CASSLAGRYPQGSPLHF. In DNA form, the CDR3 reads TGTGCCAGCAGCTTAGCGGGTAGATACCCCCAGGGCTCACCCCTCCACTTT.

This sequence joins TRBV11-2 and TRBJ1-3; D gene unclear. The CDR3 length is 15 residues. Per the germline V gene, CDR1 is SGHAT and CDR2 is FQNNGV. Trimming removed 4 bases at V and 3 bases at J, with 13 bases between. In nucleotides, the CDR3 is TGTGCCAGCAGCTCAACCTCGACGTTTGGAAACACCATATATTTT. Its translation: CASSSTSTFGNTIYF.

V and J are TRBV9 and TRBJ2-2; D perhaps matches TRBD1 (6 bases). Germline CDR1 SGDLS, CDR2 YYNGEE. Trimming left V 1 base short and J 5 bases short, with 9 bases between. This CDR3 contains 14 residues. The CDR3 sequence is CASSVQGGTGELFF. The CDR3 DNA follows: TGTGCCAGCAGCGTACAAGGGGGAACCGGGGAGCTGTTTTTT.

The J gene is TRBJ1-2, the V gene TRBV5-1; D possibly corresponds to TRBD1 (6 bases). Germline lookup yields CDR1 SGHRS and CDR2 YFSETQ. This CDR3 comprises 14 residues. The V and J ends lost 6 bases and 0 bases respectively, with 12 bases between them. This CDR3 is CASTPTGANYGYTF. The CDR3, as DNA: TGCGCCAGCACCCCGACAGGTGCTAACTATGGCTACACCTTC.

Concerning this clone itself: The junction shows a germline mismatch at one end, possibly a read error. Other DNA sequences in this specimen translate into the identical CDR3. The chain carries TRBV6-5 and TRBJ2-2, with D possibly called TRBD1 or TRBD2 (6 bases each). The CDR3 is made up of 15 amino acids. In germline, CDR1 is MNHEY, CDR2 SVGAGI. The CDR3 protein is CASSYSSWVRGELFF. The CDR3 DNA reads TGTGCCAGCAGTTACTCGTCTTGGGTTAGGGGGGAGTTGTTTTTT.

The table lists this clone with a count of one. The V gene is TRBV11-3, the J gene TRBJ1-1; 7 bases map to TRBD1. The germline gives CDR1 SGHNT, CDR2 YENEEA. The CDR3 contains 17 residues. Trimming at V came to 5 bases and at J to 1 base, leaving 13 bases not matched to a gene. The CDR3 bases are TGTGCCAGCAGCCCCGTCCGTACAGGGGACCCGAACACTGAAGCTTTCTTT. Its translation is CASSPVRTGDPNTEAFF.

This rearrangement joins TRBV7-3 to TRBJ1-1; maybe TRBD1 (6 bases). Trimming stripped 1 base from V and 9 bases from J, with 12 bases between. Germline loops: CDR1 SGHTA, CDR2 FQGTGA. The length of the CDR3 is 13 residues. The CDR3 nucleotides read TGTGCCAGCAGCTTAATAGGGGGGAGACAAGCTTTCTTT. This gives the protein CASSLIGGRQAFF.

The chain carries TRBV28 and TRBJ2-4, with D uncertain. The CDR3 is 15 amino acids. V dropped 7 bases and J dropped 0 bases, with 13 bases sitting between them. In germline, CDR1 is MDHEN, CDR2 SYDVKM. The CDR3 DNA follows: TGTGCCAGCATTGGGCGGACCCTAGCCAAAAACATTCAGTACTTC. Translation: CASIGRTLAKNIQYF. The full variable domain, rest sourced from reference TRBV28 and TRBJ2-4, is DVKVTQSSRYLVKRTGEKVFLECVQDMDHENMFWYRQDPGLGLRLIYFSYDVKMKEKGDIPEGYSVSREKKERFSLILESASTNQTSMYLCASIGRTLAKNIQYFGAGTRLSVL.

This chain uses TRBV9 with TRBJ1-2; the D is unclear. This CDR3 region has 12 residues. CDR1 is SGDLS, CDR2 YYNGEE, per germline. The germline V and J ends were trimmed by 0 bases and 5 bases, with 5 bases remaining between them. CDR3 residues: CASSVEGYGYTF. The DNA for the CDR3 is TGTGCCAGCAGCGTAGAGGGTTATGGCTACACCTTC.

For the CDR3, the DNA is TGTGCCAGCAGGCTACAGGGACCGAGCAATCAGCCCCAGCATTTT. It translates to CASRLQGPSNQPQHF. The rearrangement uses TRBV6-1 and TRBJ1-5; tentative D call: TRBD1 (6 bases). The CDR3 spans 15 residues. The V gene lost 6 bases and the J gene lost 1 base, with 13 bases spanning the gap. The germline V gene encodes CDR1 MNHNS and CDR2 SASEGT.

The rearrangement joins TRBV29-1 to TRBJ1-1; TRBD1 agrees at 7 bases. V dropped 6 bases and J dropped 0; count of bases not matched to a gene: 4. In germline, CDR1 is SQVTM, CDR2 ANQGSEA. The CDR3 consists of 13 residues. The CDR3 reads CSVKGGMNTEAFF. In DNA form, the CDR3 reads TGCAGCGTGAAAGGGGGCATGAACACTGAAGCTTTCTTT.

The V and J genes are TRBV7-2 and TRBJ2-3; TRBD2 matches at 9 bases. The CDR3 is 16 amino acids. Germline V lookup: CDR1 SGHTA, CDR2 FQGNSA. Unmatched junction bases numbered 6, after V lost 1 base and J lost 4 bases. CDR3 region: CASSLVAGGPPDTQYF. CDR3 DNA: TGTGCCAGCAGCTTAGTTGCGGGAGGGCCCCCAGATACGCAGTATTTT.

V and J are TRBV28 and TRBJ2-1, with D hard to call. Trimming took 1 base from V and 7 from J, leaving 5 bases between them. Germline assignment: CDR1 MDHEN and CDR2 SYDVKM. This CDR3 has 12 residues. CDR3 amino acids: CASSLSLNEQFF. The CDR3 DNA reads as TGTGCCAGCAGTTTATCACTGAATGAGCAGTTCTTC.

The chain couples TRBV5-4 to TRBJ1-3; TRBD1 agrees at 7 bases. Trimming at V came to 9 bases and at J to 2 bases, leaving 11 bases not matched to a gene. Germline V gene data show CDR1 as SGHNT and CDR2 as YYREEE (reference sequence). The CDR3 contains 15 residues. This CDR3 reads CAILTTGETGNTIYF. The DNA of the CDR3 is TGTGCCATCCTGACAACAGGGGAGACTGGAAACACCATATATTTT.

The chain uses TRBV7-9 and TRBJ1-1; D uncertain. Germline assignment: CDR1 SEHNR and CDR2 FQNEAQ (reference sequence). The CDR3 contains 15 residues. The ends were cut back, 5 bases at V and 1 base at J, with 14 bases in the middle. CDR3 bases: TGTGCCAGCAGCCCACGGAAAGGACCGAACACTGAAGCTTTCTTT. Translating gives CASSPRKGPNTEAFF.

The rearrangement joins TRBV7-9 to TRBJ2-2, with D perhaps TRBD1 (5 bases). This CDR3 is 16 amino acids long. Trimming removed 1 base from V and 0 bases from J, with 9 bases in between. Germline CDR1 SEHNR, CDR2 FQNEAQ (reference sequence). CDR3 bases: TGTGCCAGCAGCTTAGAGTCAGGGACGAACACCGGGGAGCTGTTTTTT. As protein: CASSLESGTNTGELFF.

The rearrangement uses TRBV4-1 and TRBJ2-7; D is uncertain. V dropped 3 bases and J dropped 6 bases, with 15 bases sitting between them. Per the germline V gene, CDR1 is MGHRA and CDR2 is YSYEKL. The CDR3 spans 14 residues. CDR3 coding DNA: TGCGCCAGCAGCCACGAAGATAGAACTTTCGAGCAGTACTTC. As protein: CASSHEDRTFEQYF.

V is TRBV6-5 and J is TRBJ2-7; no definite D call. Between the trimmed V and J ends, which lost 6 bases and 1 base, there was a span of 10 bases. The germline V gene encodes CDR1 MNHEY and CDR2 SVGAGI. This CDR3 has 13 amino acids. CDR3 amino acids: CASRPGPSYEQYF. In nucleotides, the CDR3 is TGTGCCAGCAGACCCGGTCCGTCCTACGAGCAGTACTTC.